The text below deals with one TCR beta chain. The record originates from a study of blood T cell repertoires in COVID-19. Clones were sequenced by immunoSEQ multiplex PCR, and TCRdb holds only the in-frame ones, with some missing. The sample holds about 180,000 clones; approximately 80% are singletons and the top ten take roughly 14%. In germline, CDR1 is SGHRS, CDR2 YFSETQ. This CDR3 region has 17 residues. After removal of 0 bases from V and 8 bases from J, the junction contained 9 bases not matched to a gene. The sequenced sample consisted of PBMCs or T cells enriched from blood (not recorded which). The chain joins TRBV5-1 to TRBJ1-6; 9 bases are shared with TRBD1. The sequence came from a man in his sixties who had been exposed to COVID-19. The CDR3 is CASSLGGQGEFDSPLHF. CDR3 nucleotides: TGCGCCAGCAGCTTGGGGGGACAGGGAGAATTTGATTCACCCCTCCACTTT.